This T cell receptor beta chain was found in a study of T-cell reconstitution after alpha-beta-depleted transplantation in children. Overall study results and limits: One year after transplant, T-cell counts and diversity came mostly from newly produced T cells. About two months after transplant, alpha-beta T cells reportedly came from several hundred expanded graft clones. The study traced high day-60 TCRbeta diversity in some patients to surviving recipient T cells and thymic progenitors.

CDR1 is SGHKS and CDR2 is YYEKEE in the germline V gene (reference sequence). CDR3 size: 16 residues. V shed 0 bases and J shed 0 bases, with 10 bases lying between them. Unique molecular identifiers were used in preparing the TCRbeta library. MiXCR, applied by TCRdb to the PCR reads, yields one record per CDR3 protein. Among 550,000 to 600,000 distinct CDR3 sequences, under 30% were seen once, and the ten largest hold 11% to 15%. This clonotype turned up a few times. Its antigen is undetermined. This chain connects TRBV5-5 to TRBJ2-1, with D perhaps given as TRBD1 or TRBD2 (5 bases each). The sample here was PBMCs, mostly from graft donor cells, taken 360 days after TCRalphabeta/CD19-depleted stem cell transplant. This receptor was identified in a boy under three years old who had a stem cell transplant for acute myeloid leukemia, so the T cells may come from the graft donor. This CDR3 is CASSLEGTSSYNEQFF. The CDR3 nucleotides are TGTGCCAGCAGCTTGGAAGGGACGAGCTCCTACAATGAGCAGTTCTTC.